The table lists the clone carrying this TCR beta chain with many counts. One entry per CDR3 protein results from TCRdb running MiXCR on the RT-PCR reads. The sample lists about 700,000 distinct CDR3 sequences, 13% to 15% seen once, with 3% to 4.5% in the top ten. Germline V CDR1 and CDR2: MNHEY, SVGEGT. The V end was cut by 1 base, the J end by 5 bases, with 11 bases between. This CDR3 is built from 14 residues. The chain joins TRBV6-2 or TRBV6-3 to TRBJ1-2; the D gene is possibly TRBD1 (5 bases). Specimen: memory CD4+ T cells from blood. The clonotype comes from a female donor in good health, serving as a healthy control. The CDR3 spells CASSYFQGGYGYTF. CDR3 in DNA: TGTGCCAGCAGTTACTTTCAGGGTGGATATGGCTACACCTTC.